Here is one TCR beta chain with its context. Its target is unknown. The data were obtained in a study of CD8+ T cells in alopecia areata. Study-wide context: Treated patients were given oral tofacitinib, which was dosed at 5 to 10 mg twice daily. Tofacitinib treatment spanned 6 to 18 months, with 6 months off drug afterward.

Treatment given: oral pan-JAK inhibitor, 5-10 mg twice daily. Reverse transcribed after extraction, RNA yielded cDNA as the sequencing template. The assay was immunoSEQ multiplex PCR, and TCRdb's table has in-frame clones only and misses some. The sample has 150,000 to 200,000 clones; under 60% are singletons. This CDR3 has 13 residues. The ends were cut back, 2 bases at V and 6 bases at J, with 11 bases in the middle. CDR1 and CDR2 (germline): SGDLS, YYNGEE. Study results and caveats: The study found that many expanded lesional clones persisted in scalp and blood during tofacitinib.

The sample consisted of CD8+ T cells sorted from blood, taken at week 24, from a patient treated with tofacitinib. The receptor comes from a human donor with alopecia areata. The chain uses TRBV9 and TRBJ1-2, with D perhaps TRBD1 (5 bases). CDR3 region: CASSVNGGDGYTF. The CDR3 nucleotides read TGTGCCAGCAGCGTGAATGGAGGGGATGGCTACACCTTC.